The 16 T cell receptor beta chains in this list originate from one sample, sequenced in a study of glioma-infiltrating T cells. The iRepertoire nested amplicon-rescue multiplex PCR amplified TCR alpha and beta CDR3s from RNA. From the multiplex PCR reads, TCRdb called clonotypes with MiXCR, one entry per CDR3 protein. The sample lists about 410,000 distinct CDR3 sequences, roughly two fifths occurring once. Sequences were obtained from glioma tissue, nonneoplastic brain tissue, or PBMCs (not recorded which). All receptors come from a human donor with low-grade glioma or glioblastoma, undergoing nonglioma brain surgery, or in good health (not recorded which).

This clonotype occurred a few times. The chain employs TRBV20-1 and TRBJ1-5; D gene uncertain. V dropped 1 base and J dropped 6 bases, with 13 bases sitting between them. This CDR3 spans 14 amino acids. Germline V gene sequence: CDR1 DFQATT, CDR2 SNEGSKA (reference sequence). CDR3 region: CSARVPLPGQPQHF. CDR3 coding DNA: TGCAGTGCTAGAGTCCCTTTACCGGGTCAGCCCCAGCATTTT.

This clonotype occurred a few times. V gene TRBV20-1 combines with J gene TRBJ2-1, with D hard to call. Between the trimmed V and J ends, which lost 6 bases and 8 bases, there was a span of 14 bases. The germline CDR1 and CDR2 sequences are DFQATT and SNEGSKA (reference sequence). The CDR3 is 12 amino acids. Written as DNA, the CDR3 is TGCAGTGCCCCCCTGTATCTGGATGAGCAGTTCTTC. It translates to CSAPLYLDEQFF.

This chain links TRBV7-9 with TRBJ2-7; 12 nucleotides line up with TRBD2. The length of the CDR3 is 17 residues. V shed 4 bases and J 6 bases; nucleotides not matched to a gene: 13. Germline assignment: CDR1 SEHNR and CDR2 FQNEAQ (reference sequence). The CDR3 nucleotides read TGTGCCAGCAGCTCGACTAGCGGGAGATCGGTTGTCTCCGAGCAGTACTTC. It translates to CASSSTSGRSVVSEQYF.

There are many counts of this clonotype. The chain's CDR3 is CATSPREGTGNTIYF. The CDR3 region has the DNA TGTGCCACCAGTCCTAGAGAGGGGACCGGAAACACCATATATTTT. The chain carries TRBV24-1 and TRBJ1-3, with D possibly being TRBD1 (5 bases). CDR3 length equals 15 residues. V was clipped by 6 bases and J by 4 bases, with 15 bases between them. Germline V gives CDR1 KGHDR, CDR2 SFDVKD.

In regard to this clonotype: The final CDR3 position lacks the conserved phenylalanine or tryptophan, pointing to a likely read error. J is TRBJ2-3 and V is TRBV28; D gene unclear. Between the trimmed V and J ends, which lost 5 bases and 7 bases, there was a span of 10 bases. This CDR3 region has 12 residues. Germline CDR1 MDHEN, CDR2 SYDVKM. Written as DNA, the CDR3 is TGTGCCAGCAGTGCCCTCGGTTATACGCAGTATCTT. Residues: CASSALGYTQYL.

A word on this clonotype: This may arise from a read error, as a much more abundant clone is one base away. The chain uses TRBV20-1 and TRBJ2-7; 8 bases align to TRBD2. Germline V CDR1 and CDR2: DFQATT, SNEGSKA (reference sequence). V trimming: 0 bases; J trimming: 5 bases; junction bases outside the gene matches: 9. This CDR3 comprises 15 residues. Here the CDR3 reads CSARDLSGSYHEQYF. CDR3 DNA sequence: TGCAGTGCTAGAGATCTGAGCGGGAGCTATCACGAGCAGTACTTC.

This clonotype was seen a handful of times. This chain connects TRBV15 to TRBJ2-5; D is perhaps TRBD1 (5 bases). Trimming shortened V by 0 bases and J by 0 bases, and 8 bases separated the two germline ends. Germline CDR1 LNHNV, CDR2 YYDKDF (reference sequence). This CDR3 has 15 amino acids. CDR3 sequence reads: CATSRDGAHQETQYF. Written as DNA, the CDR3 is TGTGCCACCAGCAGAGATGGGGCCCACCAAGAGACCCAGTACTTC.

Comment on this clonotype: A much larger clone differs by one base, so this may be a read error. The chain carries TRBV20-1 and TRBJ1-1; D might be TRBD1 (5 bases). Germline loops: CDR1 DFQATT, CDR2 SNEGSKA (reference sequence). There are 13 residues in the CDR3. Trimming shortened V by 5 bases and J by 1 base, and 11 bases separated the two germline ends. The CDR3 DNA is TGCAGTGCTGGGAGGGACCCGAACACTGAAGCTTTCTTT. Translating gives CSAGRDPNTEAFF.

The chain has TRBV20-1 and TRBJ2-7; possible D gene TRBD2, 5 bases. The V and J ends lost 6 bases and 1 base respectively, with 16 bases between them. Germline-derived CDR1 and CDR2 are DFQATT and SNEGSKA (reference sequence). The CDR3 loop spans 14 amino acids. CDR3 DNA sequence: TGCAGTGCCGATTGGCGGGCCCAGTCCTACGAGCAGTACTTC. This gives the protein CSADWRAQSYEQYF.

This clonotype turned up a few times. The chain's CDR3 is CASSESLNTIYF. The CDR3 nucleotides read TGCGCCAGCAGTGAGTCCTTAAACACCATATATTTT. The V and J genes are TRBV10-2 and TRBJ1-3; D is uncertain. The CDR3 runs to 12 residues. In germline, CDR1 is WSHSY, CDR2 SAAADI. Trimming stripped 0 bases from V and 6 bases from J, with 3 bases between.

The chain combines TRBV27 with TRBJ1-1, with a weak D call TRBD1 (5 bases). V lost 4 bases, J lost 9 bases, and 15 bases lay in between. The CDR3 runs 13 residues. Germline-derived CDR1 and CDR2 are MNHEY and SMNVEV (reference sequence). CDR3 bases: TGTGCCAGCAGTTCGGGTGGGGCAGACAAAGCTTTCTTT. Protein product: CASSSGGADKAFF.

This rearrangement joins TRBV4-1 to TRBJ2-3; TRBD1 might be the D (6 bases). V gave up 0 bases and J gave up 5 bases, with 18 bases separating them. Per the germline V gene, CDR1 is MGHRA and CDR2 is YSYEKL. The CDR3 is 17 residues long. As DNA, the CDR3 is TGCGCCAGCAGCCAAGATAGTTGGTACAGGGAGAAAGATACGCAGTATTTT. Protein: CASSQDSWYREKDTQYF.

Points on this clonotype: The CDR3 does not end in the conserved phenylalanine or tryptophan, so this is likely a read error. The rearrangement uses TRBV24-1 and TRBJ2-1; TRBD1 matches 7 bases. This CDR3 is 15 amino acids long. The germline gives CDR1 KGHDR, CDR2 SFDVKD. J was trimmed by 3 bases and V by 4 bases; bases with no gene match: 5. CDR3 region: CATSEPGQSYNEQFS. In nucleotides, the CDR3 is TGTGCCACCAGTGAGCCGGGACAGAGCTACAATGAGCAGTTCTCC.

Comments on this clonotype: No conserved phenylalanine or tryptophan ends this CDR3, so it is likely a read error. V gene TRBV27 combines with J gene TRBJ2-5; 10 bases fit TRBD2. Per germline, CDR1 MNHEY and CDR2 SMNVEV (reference sequence). Trimming took 5 bases from V and 2 from J; bases not matched to a gene: 5. This CDR3 has 15 residues. The DNA for the CDR3 is TGTGCCAGCAGTGGGGGACTAGCGATTCAAGAGACCCAGTACTTA. The encoded protein is CASSGGLAIQETQYL.

The chain recombines TRBV20-1 with TRBJ2-7; D might be TRBD1 or TRBD2, each matching 5 bases. V lost 0 bases and J 6 bases, leaving 15 bases between the germline ends. This CDR3 region has 14 residues. Germline assignment: CDR1 DFQATT and CDR2 SNEGSKA (reference sequence). The CDR3 is CSARDTRGVSEQYF. CDR3 nucleotides: TGCAGTGCTAGAGACACTAGGGGAGTAAGCGAGCAGTACTTC.

In its sample, this clonotype was seen a few times. The chain employs TRBV28 and TRBJ2-6, with 7 bases aligning to TRBD1. CDR1 and CDR2 (germline): MDHEN, SYDVKM. The CDR3 has 17 residues. V trimming: 3 bases; J trimming: 0 bases; junction bases outside the gene matches: 5. CDR3 amino acids: CASSLWDSRSGANVLTF. CDR3 nucleotides: TGTGCCAGCAGTTTGTGGGACAGCCGCTCTGGGGCCAACGTCCTGACTTTC.